A selection of T cell receptor beta chains follows, all from one sample in a study of regulatory T cells in long-lasting Graves disease. MiXCR was run by TCRdb on the multiplex PCR reads, yielding one entry per CDR3 protein. The sample has fewer than 550,000 distinct CDR3 sequences; 16% are singletons. The sample was also linked to a second study, of T cells in Graves' hyperthyroidism and ophthalmopathy.

The sample consisted of peripheral blood mononuclear cells (PBMCs), taken at new diagnosis, from a patient treated with antithyroid drugs. Every receptor here comes from a woman aged 18-29 years with Graves disease. CDR3s include the opening cysteine and the closing phenylalanine or tryptophan. Each record gives: J gene, D gene, clone size, V gene, CDR3 DNA, CDR3 protein. A D gene is named only where the DNA matches it firmly. For some rows the clone size is stated as once, few or many, or as a class when expanded; others skip it.

J: TRBJ2-4
D: -
size: many
V: TRBV28
DNA: TGTGCCAGCAGTTTTCGGTTCGGACTAGGGCAGGGGCTAGCCAAAAACATTCAGTACTTC
CDR3: CASSFRFGLGQGLAKNIQYF

J: TRBJ1-2
D: -
size: many
V: TRBV29-1
DNA: TGCAGCGTTGTTGGGATCAGCGGCTACACCTTC
CDR3: CSVVGISGYTF

J: TRBJ2-4
D: -
size: -
V: TRBV20-1
DNA: TGCAGTGGAGGGAGGCGAAAAAACATTCAGTACTTC
CDR3: CSGGRRKNIQYF

J: TRBJ1-5
D: -
size: few
V: TRBV10-3
DNA: TGTGCCATCAGTGATTCAGTGGGGGAGCAGCCCCAGCATTTT
CDR3: CAISDSVGEQPQHF

J: TRBJ2-7
D: TRBD1
size: many
V: TRBV28
DNA: TGTGCCAGTAGGAGGACAGGGAGGTACGAGCAGTACTTC
CDR3: CASRRTGRYEQYF

J: TRBJ2-7
D: TRBD2
size: many
V: TRBV11-2
DNA: TGTGCCAGCAGCTTCTCGGTGAAGGGGGGCGGGAGGGCTCGCTCCTACGAGCAGTACTTC
CDR3: CASSFSVKGGGRARSYEQYF

J: TRBJ1-1
D: TRBD1
size: many
V: TRBV28
DNA: TGTGCCAGCAGCCGGACAGGGGGCCCGACTCAAGCTTTCTTT
CDR3: CASSRTGGPTQAFF

J: TRBJ2-1
D: TRBD1
size: many
V: TRBV27
DNA: TGTGCCAGCAGTTTAAAGGGACAGTCCTACAATGAGCAGTTCTTC
CDR3: CASSLKGQSYNEQFF

J: TRBJ2-3
D: -
size: many
V: TRBV24-1
DNA: TGTGCCACCAGTTTGGGGGGACGCACAGATACGCAGTATTTT
CDR3: CATSLGGRTDTQYF

J: TRBJ2-5
D: TRBD1
size: -
V: TRBV27
DNA: TGTGCCAGCAGTCCAGGGACAGCTGGAGAGACCCAGTACTTC
CDR3: CASSPGTAGETQYF

J: TRBJ2-7
D: TRBD2
size: -
V: TRBV9
DNA: TGTGCCAGCAGCGTGGGACTAGCGGAACCCTACGAGCAGTACTTC
CDR3: CASSVGLAEPYEQYF

J: TRBJ2-3
D: TRBD1
size: few
V: TRBV10-3
DNA: TGTGCCATCAGTGGTAGACAGGGGGGAACAGATACGCAGTATTTT
CDR3: CAISGRQGGTDTQYF

J: TRBJ2-7
D: -
size: many
V: TRBV11-3
DNA: TGTGCCAGCAGCGCCCAACAGGGACCCTACGAGCAGTACTTC
CDR3: CASSAQQGPYEQYF

J: TRBJ2-7
D: -
size: many
V: TRBV20-1
DNA: TGCAGTGCTCGACCCCGGAGGGCAGAGGGCCACGAGCAGTACTTC
CDR3: CSARPRRAEGHEQYF

J: TRBJ2-7
D: TRBD2
size: many
V: TRBV10-3
DNA: TGTGCCATCAGTGAGTCTGGGACTAGCGGGTCCTACGAGCAGTACTTC
CDR3: CAISESGTSGSYEQYF

J: TRBJ1-2
D: TRBD1
size: many
V: TRBV11-2
DNA: TGTGCCAGCAGCTTCGACAGGGCATGGGGATATGGCTACACCTTC
CDR3: CASSFDRAWGYGYTF

J: TRBJ2-5
D: TRBD2
size: many
V: TRBV2
DNA: TGTGCCAGCGGCGGGAGCATAGAGACCCAGTACTTC
CDR3: CASGGSIETQYF

J: TRBJ1-5
D: -
size: -
V: TRBV19
DNA: TGTGCCAGTAGTATAGATGCGGGACGCCTTAATCAGCCCCAGCATTTT
CDR3: CASSIDAGRLNQPQHF

J: TRBJ1-1
D: TRBD1
size: many
V: TRBV12-3/TRBV12-4
DNA: TGTGCCAGCAGTAATGACCCTACAGGGGGCGAAAGGTTGGACACTGAAGCTTTCTTT
CDR3: CASSNDPTGGERLDTEAFF

J: TRBJ2-7
D: -
size: many
V: TRBV28
DNA: TGTGCCAGCAGTCGCTCGACAAAAACCTACGAGCAGTACTTC
CDR3: CASSRSTKTYEQYF

J: TRBJ2-2
D: -
size: many
V: TRBV24-1
DNA: TGTGCCACCAGTCTTAGGGGAGGCACCGGGGAGCTGTTTTTT
CDR3: CATSLRGGTGELFF

J: TRBJ1-1
D: TRBD1
size: many
V: TRBV12-3/TRBV12-4
DNA: TGTGCCAGCAGTCTGGGACAGTCGAACACTGAAGCTTTCTTT
CDR3: CASSLGQSNTEAFF

J: TRBJ2-7
D: -
size: few
V: TRBV27
DNA: TGTGCCAGCCGTCCGATTAGCGACCGGGGGACTTCATCCTACGAGCAGTACTTC
CDR3: CASRPISDRGTSSYEQYF

J: TRBJ1-1
D: -
size: -
V: TRBV28
DNA: TGTGCCAGCAGTTTTATCCGGGGGCTGGACGCTGAAGCTTTCTTT
CDR3: CASSFIRGLDAEAFF

J: TRBJ2-1
D: TRBD2
size: -
V: TRBV20-1
DNA: TGCAGTGCTAGGGCCGGGGGGTGGGAAAATGAGCAGTTCTTC
CDR3: CSARAGGWENEQFF

J: TRBJ1-5
D: -
size: few
V: TRBV29-1
DNA: TGCAGCGTCAGAGCATTAGGGTTGGATCAGCCCCAGCATTTT
CDR3: CSVRALGLDQPQHF

J: TRBJ2-1
D: TRBD2
size: many
V: TRBV11-3
DNA: TGTGCCAGCAGCTTACCAAATCTAGCGGGAGGGGACAATGAGCAGTTCTTC
CDR3: CASSLPNLAGGDNEQFF

J: TRBJ2-7
D: TRBD2
size: many
V: TRBV27
DNA: TGTGCCAGCAGTAGCGGGAGGAGATTCGACGAGCAGTACTTC
CDR3: CASSSGRRFDEQYF

J: TRBJ2-7
D: -
size: many
V: TRBV18
DNA: TGTGCCAGCTCACCCGGGACACCGACCTACGAGCAGTACTTC
CDR3: CASSPGTPTYEQYF

J: TRBJ2-1
D: -
size: few
V: TRBV10-2
DNA: TGCGCCAGCGAACCGACTAGTTTCGATGAGCAGTTCTTC
CDR3: CASEPTSFDEQFF

J: TRBJ2-2
D: -
size: -
V: TRBV7-9
DNA: TGTGCCAGCAGCTTAGTCAGGGGGAACACCGGGGAGCTGTTTTTT
CDR3: CASSLVRGNTGELFF

J: TRBJ1-6
D: -
size: few
V: TRBV18
DNA: TGTGCCAGCTCAAACTTCGGGGGGAATAATTCACCCCTCCACTTT
CDR3: CASSNFGGNNSPLHF

J: TRBJ2-1
D: -
size: many
V: TRBV12-3/TRBV12-4
DNA: TGTGCCAGCAGTTTAACTTCCGCCTACAATGAGCAGTTCTTC
CDR3: CASSLTSAYNEQFF

J: TRBJ1-6
D: -
size: -
V: TRBV4-3
DNA: TGCGCCAGCAGCCAAGCCCCGGGACTTAATTCACCCCTCCACTTT
CDR3: CASSQAPGLNSPLHF

J: TRBJ2-7
D: TRBD2
size: -
V: TRBV6-1
DNA: TGTGCCAGCAGCTATGGACTAGCGGGAGGGCCCTACGAGCAGTACTTC
CDR3: CASSYGLAGGPYEQYF

J: TRBJ1-1
D: -
size: -
V: TRBV6-5
DNA: TGTGCCAGCAGTTACGGGACCTCGAACACTGAAGCTTTCTTT
CDR3: CASSYGTSNTEAFF

J: TRBJ1-4
D: TRBD1
size: -
V: TRBV28
DNA: TGTGCCAGCAGTGGAAGACAGGGCGTGAATGAAAAACTGTTTTTT
CDR3: CASSGRQGVNEKLFF

J: TRBJ1-2
D: TRBD1
size: many
V: TRBV11-3
DNA: TGTGCCAGCAGCGCAAATACAGGGGGCGACTATGGCTACACCTTC
CDR3: CASSANTGGDYGYTF

J: TRBJ2-7
D: TRBD2
size: -
V: TRBV3-1
DNA: TGTGCCAGCAGCCCCCTTGGGACTACCGGGCCTGACTACGAGCAGTACTTC
CDR3: CASSPLGTTGPDYEQYF

J: TRBJ1-2
D: -
size: many
V: TRBV18
DNA: TGTGCCAGCAGCCCCGACAGGAACTATGGCTACACCTTC
CDR3: CASSPDRNYGYTF

J: TRBJ2-7
D: -
size: -
V: TRBV29-1
DNA: TGCAGCGTTGAAGAAGGGGCCTATAAAAACTACGAGCAGTACTTC
CDR3: CSVEEGAYKNYEQYF

J: TRBJ1-5
D: -
size: once
V: TRBV20-1
DNA: TGCAGTGCTAGAGATCCCAGCGCCGGGGGGTGGCAGCCCCAGCATTTT
CDR3: CSARDPSAGGWQPQHF

J: TRBJ2-7
D: TRBD2
size: -
V: TRBV5-1
DNA: TGCGCCAGCAGCTTTGAACTAGCGGGAGCGAACGAGCAGTACTTC
CDR3: CASSFELAGANEQYF

J: TRBJ2-7
D: -
size: many
V: TRBV7-2
DNA: TGTGCCAGCAGCTTACAGCTAGGAGGGTACTACGAGCAGTACTTC
CDR3: CASSLQLGGYYEQYF

J: TRBJ2-3
D: TRBD2
size: many
V: TRBV11-1
DNA: TGTGCCAGCAGCCCACCCGGACTAGTTGCTAGAGATACGCAGTATTTT
CDR3: CASSPPGLVARDTQYF

J: TRBJ1-1
D: -
size: many
V: TRBV30
DNA: TGTGCCTGGAGTGGGGTGGCAGCGAACACTGAAGCTTTCTTT
CDR3: CAWSGVAANTEAFF

J: TRBJ2-1
D: -
size: many
V: TRBV24-1
DNA: TGTGCCACCAGTGGAAGGGGACACCTATACAATGAGCAGTTCTTC
CDR3: CATSGRGHLYNEQFF

J: TRBJ1-6
D: -
size: few
V: TRBV6-1
DNA: TGTGCCAGCACCCCAGTGGGGGAAAATTCACCCCTCCACTTT
CDR3: CASTPVGENSPLHF

J: TRBJ1-1
D: -
size: many
V: TRBV11-1
DNA: TGTGCCAGCAGCTTAGCGCTTACGAACACTGAAGCTTTCTTT
CDR3: CASSLALTNTEAFF

J: TRBJ2-7
D: -
size: many
V: TRBV7-9
DNA: TGTGCCAGCAGCTTGGGACAAATAAGCTCCTACGAGCAGTACTTC
CDR3: CASSLGQISSYEQYF

J: TRBJ1-5
D: -
size: many
V: TRBV5-1
DNA: TGTGCCAGCAGCTTAGATGGAGATCAGCCCCAGCATTTT
CDR3: CASSLDGDQPQHF